The rows below give T cell receptor beta chains drawn from one sample of a study of blood T cell repertoires in COVID-19. Data came from immunoSEQ multiplex PCR; TCRdb stores just in-frame clones and leaves some out. The profile shows over 200,000 clones, roughly nine tenths of them singletons. The sequencing sample was made of PBMCs or T cells enriched from blood (not recorded which). Receptors were obtained from a woman between 25 and 40 years old with acute COVID-19. Both conserved end residues are part of each CDR3. Each record gives: V gene, J gene, CDR3 protein.

TRBV2	TRBJ1-2	CASTDPQGRLYGYTF
TRBV7-8	TRBJ2-3	CASSLLGTPDTDTQYF
TRBV30	TRBJ1-1	CAWKYRDRVEMAFF
TRBV9	TRBJ2-1	CASSVAGQGGLSEQFF
TRBV15	TRBJ1-5	CATAKGRGSQPQHF
TRBV19	TRBJ2-7	CASSIRQGTSSYEQYF
TRBV2	TRBJ1-2	CASSEGIGGAFGYTF
TRBV7-2	TRBJ2-5	CASSRGAGGGQETQYF
TRBV30	TRBJ1-1	CAWSVLRTASSEAFF
TRBV7-9	TRBJ2-7	CASSLVGLAGSYTYEQYF
TRBV18	TRBJ2-7	CASSPEIGGGEYF
TRBV27	TRBJ2-2	CASRMGQNTGELFF
TRBV6-2/TRBV6-3	TRBJ2-1	CASSYGVYNEQFF
TRBV11-2	TRBJ2-1	CASSSSGTGLNNEQFF
TRBV7-2	TRBJ2-1	CASSSNLNGNEQFF
TRBV11-2	TRBJ1-2	CASSLLGRINYGYTF
TRBV5-1	TRBJ2-7	CASSLDLAGVYEQYF
TRBV28	TRBJ1-2	CASSSDSRYGYTF
TRBV2	TRBJ2-2	CASSEAGGHTGELFF
TRBV7-8	TRBJ2-7	CASSGNSYEQYF
TRBV7-9	TRBJ2-5	CASSLNLQGARETQYF
TRBV6-4	TRBJ2-3	CASSDSRGGGDTQYF
TRBV2	TRBJ1-1	CASSYRGSTAFF
TRBV19	TRBJ1-6	CASSIDRGNSPLHF
TRBV4-1	TRBJ1-5	CASAQRQGSNQPQHF
TRBV25-1	TRBJ2-7	CASSDPGLVGSEQYF
TRBV2	TRBJ2-7	CASSQETQELHYEQYF
TRBV5-1	TRBJ2-7	CASSLAVAGGRDEQYF
TRBV5-4	TRBJ2-7	CASSWGLAGSYEQYF
TRBV7-2	TRBJ1-5	CASKGASPTNQPQHF
TRBV15	TRBJ1-2	CATSRDGGIPDGYTF
TRBV10-3	TRBJ1-1	CAIRTGTGQKTEAFF
TRBV13	TRBJ2-6	CASSPRTSGASGANVLTF
TRBV14	TRBJ2-1	CASSLSGGEQFF
TRBV5-1	TRBJ1-2	CASSPEGQLLYGYTF
TRBV21-1	TRBJ2-3	CASSKEGPGTDTQYF
TRBV5-1	TRBJ1-4	CASSFTGPPNEKLFF
TRBV29-1	TRBJ1-5	CSVETQRNQPQHF
TRBV27	TRBJ1-4	CASRPWDRAGGEKLFF
TRBV5-1	TRBJ2-7	CASSLTGSINEQYF
TRBV27	TRBJ2-5	CASSSGTFEETQYF
TRBV3-1/TRBV3-2	TRBJ2-1	CASSQEWTSGGADNEQFF
TRBV5-1	TRBJ2-7	CASSSGDGSYEQYF
TRBV10-1	TRBJ1-1	CASSQGSEAFF
TRBV10-1	TRBJ1-1	CASSDKGQSEAFF
TRBV7-7	TRBJ2-1	CASSSGGVGTNEQFF
TRBV10-3	TRBJ1-1	CAISESRTPEAFF
TRBV10-2	TRBJ2-7	CASSEPRGTGAAGGYEQYF
TRBV19	TRBJ2-3	CASSIITSGLTDTQYF
TRBV7-6	TRBJ2-2	CASSETSNWPGELFF
TRBV9	TRBJ1-2	CASSVGPGVWGRDSPNYGYTF
TRBV7-2	TRBJ2-7	CASSFTATGAYEQYF
TRBV15	TRBJ2-1	CATSRDRGAGSYNEQFF
TRBV7-2	TRBJ1-3	CASSLGSGQDTIYF
TRBV27	TRBJ2-2	CASSFEGLAGTNTGELFF
TRBV5-3	TRBJ2-2	CARSLAGGHHGELFF
TRBV18	TRBJ1-1	CASSPRVPLFTEAFF
TRBV5-1	TRBJ2-5	CASSLVVAGGLSETQYF
TRBV29-1	TRBJ1-1	CSVARTEAFF